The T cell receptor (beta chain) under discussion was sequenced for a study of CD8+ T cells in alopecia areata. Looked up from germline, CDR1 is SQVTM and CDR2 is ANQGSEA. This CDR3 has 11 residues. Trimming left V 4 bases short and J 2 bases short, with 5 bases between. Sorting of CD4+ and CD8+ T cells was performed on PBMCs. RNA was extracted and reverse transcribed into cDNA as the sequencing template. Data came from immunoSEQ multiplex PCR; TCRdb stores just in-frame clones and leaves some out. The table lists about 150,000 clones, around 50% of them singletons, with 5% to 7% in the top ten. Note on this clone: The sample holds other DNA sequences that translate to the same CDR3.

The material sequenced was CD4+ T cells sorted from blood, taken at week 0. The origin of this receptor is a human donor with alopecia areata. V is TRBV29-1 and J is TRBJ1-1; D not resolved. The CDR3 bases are TGCAGCGTTGCAGTAAACACTGAAGCTTTCTTT. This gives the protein CSVAVNTEAFF. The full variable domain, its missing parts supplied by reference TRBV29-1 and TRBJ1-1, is SAVISQKPSRDICQRGTSLTIQCQVDSQVTMMFWYRQQPGQSLTLIATANQGSEATYESGFVIDKFPISRPNLTFSTLTVSNMSPEDSSIYLCSVAVNTEAFFGQGTRLTVV.